Listed below are T cell receptor beta chains from one sample, sequenced in a study of human T cells and chemical hapten exposure. TCRdb analysed the RACE reads with MiXCR anew, one entry per CDR3 protein. The sample lists tens of thousands of distinct CDR3 sequences, 11% occurring once. This sample comprised whole blood, obtained in connection with sensitization to the hapten diphenylcyclopropenone (DPC). All receptors derive from a man aged 40-50 years with alopecia areata. Some clones in this sample may be carry-over from other donors' samples. The CDR3 runs from the conserved cysteine through the conserved F or W. The order of the fields is D gene, J gene, V gene, clone size, CDR3 DNA, CDR3 protein. The D gene is left open where the match is weak. The listing skips clone size in some rows; elsewhere it reads once, few, many or a size class.

- TRBJ2-1 TRBV29-1 few TGCAGCGTTGAAGATCCCAGAAAGTCCTACAATGAGCAGTTCTTC CSVEDPRKSYNEQFF
- TRBJ2-3 TRBV6-5 - TGTGCCAGCGGGCAGGGCACAGATACGCAGTATTTT CASGQGTDTQYF
- TRBJ2-7 TRBV6-2/TRBV6-3 many TGTGCCAGCAGTTCCTTGGCAGGGAGCTCCTACGAGCAGTACTTC CASSSLAGSSYEQYF
- TRBJ2-1 TRBV7-3 few TGTGCCAGCAGCTTAGGGACAAACTACAATGAGCAGTTCTTC CASSLGTNYNEQFF
TRBD2 TRBJ2-5 TRBV3-1 - TGTGCCAGCACCCCCACGCGGCGGGGGAACCAAGAGACCCAGTACTTC CASTPTRRGNQETQYF
TRBD1 TRBJ1-1 TRBV27 - TGTGCCAGCAGTTCCCAGGGGGTCGGGACTGAAGCTTTCTTT CASSSQGVGTEAFF
TRBD1 TRBJ1-5 TRBV6-5 few TGTGCCAGCAGTAATACAGGGGGCCAGAATCAGCCCCAGCATTTT CASSNTGGQNQPQHF
TRBD2 TRBJ2-1 TRBV9 - TGTGCCAGCAGCGTCCGGACTAGCGGGAGTATTGATGAGCAGTTCTTC CASSVRTSGSIDEQFF
- TRBJ1-5 TRBV7-2 - TGTGCCAGCAGCTTACACGCAGCAAGGGAGCAGCCCCAGCATTTT CASSLHAAREQPQHF
TRBD2 TRBJ2-1 TRBV5-4 few TGTGCCAGCAGCTTGCCGGTCGGTAGCGGGAGGGTCAATGAGCAGTTCTTC CASSLPVGSGRVNEQFF
TRBD2 TRBJ2-1 TRBV5-1 - TGCGCCAGCAGCCCCAAGGGGTTTCGGGAGGGGTGCTCCTACAATGAGCAGTTCTTC CASSPKGFREGCSYNEQFF
- TRBJ1-1 TRBV5-4 - TGTGCCAGCAACGGTAGAGGATCGAACACTGAAGCTTTCTTT CASNGRGSNTEAFF
- TRBJ1-3 TRBV6-2/TRBV6-3 many TGTGCCAGCAGCCCGGACACCGCGAGGTCTGGAAACACCATATATTTT CASSPDTARSGNTIYF
- TRBJ1-3 TRBV6-2/TRBV6-3 many TGTGCCAGCAGTTATGCTGAAGTCGGAAACACCATATATTTT CASSYAEVGNTIYF
- TRBJ1-3 TRBV4-3 - TGCGCCAGCAGCCAAGACACCTTCTCTGGAAACACCATATATTTT CASSQDTFSGNTIYF
TRBD2 TRBJ2-3 TRBV11-1 few TGTGCCAGCAGCAACTTTGCGGCGGGAGGGACAGATACGCAGTATTTT CASSNFAAGGTDTQYF
- TRBJ1-1 TRBV28 once TGTGCCAGCAGTTTTCTGGGCCCAATGAACACTGAAGCTTTCTTT CASSFLGPMNTEAFF
TRBD1 TRBJ2-7 TRBV5-1 few TGCGCCAGCAGCTTGGTCGCAGGGGGCCTTTACGAGCAGTACTTC CASSLVAGGLYEQYF
TRBD2 TRBJ2-5 TRBV29-1 - TGCAGCGTTAGTAACGGGAGGGCCCTGGAGACCCAGTACTTC CSVSNGRALETQYF
- TRBJ2-2 TRBV7-6 few TGTGCCAGCAGCACCGGTGGCACCGGGGAGCTGTTTTTT CASSTGGTGELFF
- TRBJ2-3 TRBV20-1 few TGCAGTGCCGGGCCAGGGGGGACAGATACGCAGTATTTT CSAGPGGTDTQYF
- TRBJ2-1 TRBV12-3/TRBV12-4 few TGTGCCAGCAGGGAAAATAGCGGCAATGAGCAGTTCTTC CASRENSGNEQFF
TRBD2 TRBJ2-1 TRBV4-3 many TGCGCCAGCAGCGTTTACAGGACTAGCTTCAATGAGCAGTTCTTC CASSVYRTSFNEQFF
- TRBJ1-5 TRBV29-1 many TGCAGCGCAACCACAGGGAACAATCAGCCCCAGCATTTT CSATTGNNQPQHF
- TRBJ1-2 TRBV6-1 many TGTGCCAGCAGCGACAGCCTCTATGGCTACACCTTC CASSDSLYGYTF
- TRBJ1-1 TRBV29-1 many TGCAGCGTTGAGTGGTCCACTGAAGCTTTCTTT CSVEWSTEAFF
TRBD1 TRBJ2-1 TRBV5-1 few TGCGCCAGCAGCCCGGACAGGGCCTCCTACAATGAGCAGTTCTTC CASSPDRASYNEQFF
- TRBJ2-7 TRBV28 few TGTGCCAGCAGTTCCCGGAGACATAGCGGACTTTACTTC CASSSRRHSGLYF
- TRBJ1-6 TRBV20-1 many TGCAGTGCTAGAGCGGCGGCAGGCGGGCCCTATTCACCCCTCCACTTT CSARAAAGGPYSPLHF
TRBD2 TRBJ2-1 TRBV28 - TGTGCCAGCAGTTTACCGGGACTAGGGACTGAGCAGTTCTTC CASSLPGLGTEQFF
- TRBJ2-3 TRBV18 - TGTGCCAGCTCACCACCCGCGGATACGCAGTATTTT CASSPPADTQYF
TRBD2 TRBJ2-3 TRBV20-1 many TGCAGTGCTGAACTAGCGGGAGGTGCAGATACGCAGTATTTT CSAELAGGADTQYF
- TRBJ1-2 TRBV12-3/TRBV12-4 - TGTGCCAGCAGTTCCCTAGATGGTAACTATGGCTACACCTTC CASSSLDGNYGYTF
- TRBJ2-3 TRBV5-1 many TGCGCCAGCAGCTTGGGAGGATCTAGCACAGATACGCAGTATTTT CASSLGGSSTDTQYF
- TRBJ2-3 TRBV6-5 - TGTGCCAGCAGTTACTCTCTCCTAATGCCACAGATTGCGCAGTATTTT CASSYSLLMPQIAQYF
TRBD1 TRBJ1-4 TRBV27 - TGTGCCAGCAAACAGGGGAATGGAGAAAAACTGTTTTTT CASKQGNGEKLFF
TRBD1 TRBJ1-2 TRBV6-5 few TGTGCCAGCAGTTATGAGGGGGCTGATGGCTACACCTTC CASSYEGADGYTF
TRBD1 TRBJ2-3 TRBV7-2 many TGTGCCAGCAGCCTTCGTGGGACAGCTAGCACAGATACGCAGTATTTT CASSLRGTASTDTQYF
- TRBJ2-5 TRBV5-6 many TGTGCCAGCAGCGGAAAATGGATCGGGCAAGAGACCCAGTACTTC CASSGKWIGQETQYF
- TRBJ1-6 TRBV27 - TGTGCCAGCAGTTTGGCTGGGGCAGGGCTGGGTTCACCCCTCCACTTT CASSLAGAGLGSPLHF
- TRBJ2-6 TRBV20-1 many TGCAGTGCTAGCAGGACAGCTCCTGGGGCCAACGTCCTGACTTTC CSASRTAPGANVLTF
- TRBJ1-4 TRBV5-4 many TGTGCCAGCAGCCACGGCGGAGCAACTAATGAAAAACTGTTTTTT CASSHGGATNEKLFF
- TRBJ2-5 TRBV7-9 many TGTGCCAGCAGCGTTAGAAGGACGGGGGAGACCCAGTACTTC CASSVRRTGETQYF
TRBD1 TRBJ1-1 TRBV20-1 few TGCAGTGCTACTCGGGACAGTGTCGCTGAAGCTTTCTTT CSATRDSVAEAFF
- TRBJ2-7 TRBV11-1 few TGTGCCAGCAGCAACACAGGGACCTACGAGCAGTACTTC CASSNTGTYEQYF
- TRBJ2-5 TRBV4-1 few TGCGCCAGCAGCCAAGTTGAGCAGGGGTTTGTTCCCCAAGAGACCCAGTACTTC CASSQVEQGFVPQETQYF
- TRBJ1-1 TRBV30 many TGTGCCTGGAGTGTACCAAACAGCCTTAAAGCTTTCTTT CAWSVPNSLKAFF
TRBD2 TRBJ2-1 TRBV6-6 - TGTGCCAGCAGTTACGGACTCCTCGGACTAGCGGGTGACAATGAGCAGTTCTTC CASSYGLLGLAGDNEQFF
TRBD1 TRBJ1-4 TRBV12-3/TRBV12-4 few TGTGCCAGCATGGAGACAGGGGATGAAAAACTGTTTTTT CASMETGDEKLFF
- TRBJ2-1 TRBV20-1 - TGCAGTCCTTATGATGGGGCTGGAATTGCCTACAATGAGCAGTTCTTC CSPYDGAGIAYNEQFF
TRBD2 TRBJ2-7 TRBV7-2 few TGTGCCAGCAGCTTAGGGGGTAGCGGGAACTACGAGCAGTACTTC CASSLGGSGNYEQYF
- TRBJ1-3 TRBV29-1 - TGCAGCATCCGGGGGGCTGGAAACACCATATATTTT CSIRGAGNTIYF
- TRBJ2-3 TRBV2 - TGTGCCAGCAGTGTAAGTGGATACACAGATACGCAGTATTTT CASSVSGYTDTQYF
- TRBJ1-5 TRBV20-1 - TGCAGTGCTAGTCGGCGTTCGCAGCCCCAGCATTTT CSASRRSQPQHF